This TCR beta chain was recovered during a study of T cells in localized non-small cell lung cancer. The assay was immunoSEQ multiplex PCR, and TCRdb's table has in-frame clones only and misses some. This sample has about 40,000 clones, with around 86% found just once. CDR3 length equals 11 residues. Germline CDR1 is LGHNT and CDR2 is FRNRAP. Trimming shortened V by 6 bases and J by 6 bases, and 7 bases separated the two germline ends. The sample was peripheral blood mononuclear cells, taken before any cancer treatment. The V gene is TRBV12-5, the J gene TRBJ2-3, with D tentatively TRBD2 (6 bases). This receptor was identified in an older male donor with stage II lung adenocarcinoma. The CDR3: CASGRGDTQYF. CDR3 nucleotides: TGTGCTAGTGGCCGGGGGGATACGCAGTATTTT. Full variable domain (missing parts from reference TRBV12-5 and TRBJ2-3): DARVTQTPRHKVTEMGQEVTMRCQPILGHNTVFWYRQTMMQGLELLAYFRNRAPLDDSGMPKDRFSAEMPDATLATLKIQPSEPRDSAVYFCASGRGDTQYFGPGTRLTVL.